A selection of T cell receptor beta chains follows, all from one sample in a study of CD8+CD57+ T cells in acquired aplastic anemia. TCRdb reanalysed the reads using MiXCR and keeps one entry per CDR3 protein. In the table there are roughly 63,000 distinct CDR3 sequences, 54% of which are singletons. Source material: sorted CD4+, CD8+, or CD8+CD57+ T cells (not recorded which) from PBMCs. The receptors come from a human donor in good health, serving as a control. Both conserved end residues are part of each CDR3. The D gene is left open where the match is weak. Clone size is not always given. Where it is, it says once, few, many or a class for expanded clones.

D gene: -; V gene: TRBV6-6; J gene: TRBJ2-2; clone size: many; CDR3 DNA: TGTGCCAGCAGTTCCCTGAGGACGTATGCGAACACCGGGGAGCTGTTTTTT; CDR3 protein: CASSSLRTYANTGELFF
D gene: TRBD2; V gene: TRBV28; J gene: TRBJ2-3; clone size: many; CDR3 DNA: TGTGCCAGCAGACTAGCGGGGGCTAGCACAGATACGCAGTATTTT; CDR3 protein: CASRLAGASTDTQYF
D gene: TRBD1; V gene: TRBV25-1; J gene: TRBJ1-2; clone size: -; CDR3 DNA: TGTGCCAGCTCATCACAGGGGGCCATCTATGGCTACACCTTC; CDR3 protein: CASSSQGAIYGYTF
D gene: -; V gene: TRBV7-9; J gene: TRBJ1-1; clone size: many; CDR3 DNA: TGTGCCAGCAGCTTGGGGGCTCCGAACACTGAAGCTTTCTTT; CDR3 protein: CASSLGAPNTEAFF
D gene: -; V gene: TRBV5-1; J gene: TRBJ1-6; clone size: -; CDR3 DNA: TGCACCAGCAGCTTTCGGGGGCAGAGGTCACCCCCCCACTTT; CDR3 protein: CTSSFRGQRSPPHF
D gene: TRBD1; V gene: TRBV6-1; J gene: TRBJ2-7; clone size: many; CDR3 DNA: TGTGCCAGCAGTGACCCGGGACAGGGTTTCTACGAGCAGTACTTC; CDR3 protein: CASSDPGQGFYEQYF
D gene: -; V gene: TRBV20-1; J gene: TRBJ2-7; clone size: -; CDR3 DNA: TGCAGTGCTAGAGGGCAGTTGGAGGGGCGCAGAACCCACGAGCAGTACTTC; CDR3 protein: CSARGQLEGRRTHEQYF
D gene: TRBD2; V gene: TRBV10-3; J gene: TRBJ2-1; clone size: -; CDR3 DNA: TGTGCCATCCAGGGCGGGGGGCCACACAATGAGCAGTTCTTC; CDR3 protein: CAIQGGGPHNEQFF
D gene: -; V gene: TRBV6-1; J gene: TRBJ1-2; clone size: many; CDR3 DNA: TGTTTAGGGCGACGACGTGGTAACTATGGCTACACCTTC; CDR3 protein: CLGRRRGNYGYTF
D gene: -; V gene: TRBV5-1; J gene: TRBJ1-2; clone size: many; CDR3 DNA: TGCGCCAGCAGCTTGTATGAGGGCCTCGGCTATGGCTACACCTTC; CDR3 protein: CASSLYEGLGYGYTF
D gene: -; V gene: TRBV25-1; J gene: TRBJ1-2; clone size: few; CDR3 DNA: TGTGCCAGCAGTCTCCAGGGAGAGGGCTGGCATGGCTACACCTTC; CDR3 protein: CASSLQGEGWHGYTF
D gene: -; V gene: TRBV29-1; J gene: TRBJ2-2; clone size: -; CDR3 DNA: TGCAGCGCTCCAGGGAGGACCGGGGAGCTGTTTTTT; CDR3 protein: CSAPGRTGELFF
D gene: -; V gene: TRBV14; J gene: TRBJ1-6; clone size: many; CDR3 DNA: TGTGCCAGCAGCCAAGGGTTCAGTAATTCACCCCTCCACTTT; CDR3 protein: CASSQGFSNSPLHF
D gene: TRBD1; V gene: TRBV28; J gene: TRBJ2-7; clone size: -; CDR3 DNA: TGTGCCAGCGTTGGACAGGGGGCTTACGAGCAGTACTTC; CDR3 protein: CASVGQGAYEQYF
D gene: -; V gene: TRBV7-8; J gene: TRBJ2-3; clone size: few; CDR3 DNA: TGTGCCAGCAGCTTAGCGAGACTAGAGAGCACAGATACGCAGTATTTT; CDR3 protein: CASSLARLESTDTQYF
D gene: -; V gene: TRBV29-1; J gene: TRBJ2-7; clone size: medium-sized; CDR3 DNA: TGCAGCGTCGAAGACACTAGAAGCGAGCAGTACTTC; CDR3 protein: CSVEDTRSEQYF
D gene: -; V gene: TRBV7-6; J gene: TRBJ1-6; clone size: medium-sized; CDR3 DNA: TGTGCCAGCAGCTTTGGGATCATTTCACCCCTCCACTTT; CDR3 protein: CASSFGIISPLHF
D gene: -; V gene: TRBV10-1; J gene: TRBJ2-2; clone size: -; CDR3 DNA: TGCGCCAGCAGCGAGACAAACACCGGGGAGCTGTTTTTT; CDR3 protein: CASSETNTGELFF
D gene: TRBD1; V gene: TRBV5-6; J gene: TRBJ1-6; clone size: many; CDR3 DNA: TGTGCCAGCAGTCGGGACAGGGAGGCGAATTCACCCCTCCACTTT; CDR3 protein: CASSRDREANSPLHF
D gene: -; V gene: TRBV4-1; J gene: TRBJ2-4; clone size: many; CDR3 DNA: TGCGCCAGCAGCCAAGTTGGAGCAGGGAGAGCCAAAAACATTCAGTACTTC; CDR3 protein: CASSQVGAGRAKNIQYF
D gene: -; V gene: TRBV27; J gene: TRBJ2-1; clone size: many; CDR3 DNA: TGTGCCAGCAGGGACCTCGGGAGCTCCTACAATGAGCAGTTCTTC; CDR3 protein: CASRDLGSSYNEQFF
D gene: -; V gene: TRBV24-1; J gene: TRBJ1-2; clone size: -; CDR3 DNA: TGTGCCACCAGTGGTGCTTTTAACTATGGCTACACCTTC; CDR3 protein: CATSGAFNYGYTF
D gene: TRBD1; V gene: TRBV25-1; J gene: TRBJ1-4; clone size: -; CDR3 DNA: TGTGCCAGCCGACAGGGAAGAAATGAAAAACTGTTTTTT; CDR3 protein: CASRQGRNEKLFF
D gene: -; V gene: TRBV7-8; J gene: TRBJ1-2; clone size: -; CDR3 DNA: TGTGCCAGCAGCATTTCGAGAGTCCGGGCTGCCCACTATGGCTACACCTTC; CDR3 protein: CASSISRVRAAHYGYTF
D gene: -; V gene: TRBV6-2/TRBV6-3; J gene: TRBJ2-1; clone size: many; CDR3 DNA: TGTGCCAGCAGCCCATCACAGGAAATTATTGAGCAGTTCTTC; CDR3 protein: CASSPSQEIIEQFF
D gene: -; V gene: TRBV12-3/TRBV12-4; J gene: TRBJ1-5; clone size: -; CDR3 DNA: TGTGCCAGCAGTTTGATTCGTCAGCCCCAGCATTTT; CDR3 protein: CASSLIRQPQHF
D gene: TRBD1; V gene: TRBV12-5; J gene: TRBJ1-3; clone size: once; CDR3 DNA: TGTGCTAGTGGTCCGACCCCAGGGGGTGGAAACACCATATATTTT; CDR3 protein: CASGPTPGGGNTIYF
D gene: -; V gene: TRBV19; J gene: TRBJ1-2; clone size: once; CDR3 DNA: TGTGCCAGTAGTATATATGGGGATGGCTACACCTTC; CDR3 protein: CASSIYGDGYTF
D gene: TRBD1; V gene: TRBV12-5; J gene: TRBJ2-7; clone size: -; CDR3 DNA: TGTGCTAGTAAAACGGGACAGGGGACAAACGAGCAGTACTTC; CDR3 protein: CASKTGQGTNEQYF
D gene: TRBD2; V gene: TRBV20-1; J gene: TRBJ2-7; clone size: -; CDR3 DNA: TGCAGTGCTAGCCACGGGACTAGCGGGTCCGATCCCTACGAGCAGTACTTC; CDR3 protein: CSASHGTSGSDPYEQYF
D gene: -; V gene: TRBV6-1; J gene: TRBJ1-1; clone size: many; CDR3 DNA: TGTGCCAGCAGGGAGAGGGGAGGCACTGAAGCTTTCTTT; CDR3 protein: CASRERGGTEAFF
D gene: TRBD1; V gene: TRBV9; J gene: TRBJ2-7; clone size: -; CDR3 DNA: TGTGCCAGCGGCGGAGGGACAGGAACCTACGAGCAGTACTTC; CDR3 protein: CASGGGTGTYEQYF
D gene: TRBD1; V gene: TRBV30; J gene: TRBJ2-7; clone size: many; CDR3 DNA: TGTGCCTGGAGTGTACTTCCGGGACAGGGGGCCTACGAGCAGTACTTC; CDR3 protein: CAWSVLPGQGAYEQYF
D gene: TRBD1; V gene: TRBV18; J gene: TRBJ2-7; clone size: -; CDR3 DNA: TGTGCCAGCTCACCACGAGTTCAGGGGGCATATGACGAGCAGTACTTC; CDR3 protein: CASSPRVQGAYDEQYF
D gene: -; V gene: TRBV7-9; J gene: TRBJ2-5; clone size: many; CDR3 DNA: TGTGCCAGCAGCGCGGACGGAAAAAAAGAGACCCAGTACTTC; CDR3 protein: CASSADGKKETQYF
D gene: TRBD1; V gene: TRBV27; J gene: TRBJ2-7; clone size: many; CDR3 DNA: TGTGCCAGCAGTTTAAATAGGGGGCTCGGCTACGAGCAGTACTTC; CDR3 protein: CASSLNRGLGYEQYF
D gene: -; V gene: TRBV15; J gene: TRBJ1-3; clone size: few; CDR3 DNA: TGTGCCACCAGCAGAGTCGAAATTAACACCATATATTTT; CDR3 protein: CATSRVEINTIYF
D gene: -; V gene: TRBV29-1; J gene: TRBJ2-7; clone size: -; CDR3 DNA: TGCAGCGTGACACACGAGCAGTACTTC; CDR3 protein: CSVTHEQYF
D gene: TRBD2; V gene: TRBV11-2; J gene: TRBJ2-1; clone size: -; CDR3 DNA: TGTGCCAGCAGCTTACGGGGTGGCGGGAGTACTCCATTC; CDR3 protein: CASSLRGGGSTPF
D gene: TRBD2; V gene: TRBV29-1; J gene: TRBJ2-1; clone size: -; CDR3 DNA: TGCAGCGTTGAAGGGCCTAGCGGGAGGGGAGGTGAGCAGTTCTTC; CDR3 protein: CSVEGPSGRGGEQFF
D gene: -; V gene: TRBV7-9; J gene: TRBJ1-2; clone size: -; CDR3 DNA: TGTGCCAGCAGCTTAGGGGAGGGAAGCTATGGCTACACCTTC; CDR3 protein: CASSLGEGSYGYTF
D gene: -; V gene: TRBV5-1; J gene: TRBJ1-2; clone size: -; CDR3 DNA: TGCGCCAGCAGCTTGGCGGGAGGCTACACCTTC; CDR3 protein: CASSLAGGYTF
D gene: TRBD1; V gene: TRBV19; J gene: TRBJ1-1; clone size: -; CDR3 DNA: TGTGCCAGTAGGGACAGGGACGGGGACACTGAAGCTTTCTTT; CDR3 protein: CASRDRDGDTEAFF
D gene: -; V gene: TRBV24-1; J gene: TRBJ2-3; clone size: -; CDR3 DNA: TGTGCCACCAGTTCTAGATCTAGCACAGATACGCAGTATTTT; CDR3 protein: CATSSRSSTDTQYF
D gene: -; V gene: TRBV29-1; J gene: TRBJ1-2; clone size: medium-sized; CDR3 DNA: TGCAGCGTTGAAGAGCCGCTTGGCTACACCTTC; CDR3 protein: CSVEEPLGYTF
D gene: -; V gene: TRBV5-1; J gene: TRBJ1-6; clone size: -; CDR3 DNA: TGCGCCAGCAGCTTCGACACGAGCTCCTATAATTCACCCCTCCACTTT; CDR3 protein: CASSFDTSSYNSPLHF
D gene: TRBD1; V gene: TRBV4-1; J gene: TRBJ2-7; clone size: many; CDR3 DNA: TGCGCCAGCAGGCCGGGACAGACGGGCGAGCAGTACTTC; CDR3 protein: CASRPGQTGEQYF
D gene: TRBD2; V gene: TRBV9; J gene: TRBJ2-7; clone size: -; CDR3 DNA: TGTGCCAGCAGCGTAGGACTAGCGAGCTACGAGCAGTACTTC; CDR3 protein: CASSVGLASYEQYF
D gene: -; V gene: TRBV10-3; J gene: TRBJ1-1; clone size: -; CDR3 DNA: TGTGCCATCAGTGAACCCACTACGAACACTGAAGCTTTCTTT; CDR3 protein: CAISEPTTNTEAFF
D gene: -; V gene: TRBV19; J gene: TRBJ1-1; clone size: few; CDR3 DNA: TGTGCCAGTAGTATGGTAGGACGGCCGAACACTGAAGCTTCCTTT; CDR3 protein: CASSMVGRPNTEASF
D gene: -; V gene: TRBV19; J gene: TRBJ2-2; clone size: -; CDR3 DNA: TGTGCCAGTAGTACCCTGCAGGCAAAGGACACCGGGGAGCTGTTTTTT; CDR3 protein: CASSTLQAKDTGELFF
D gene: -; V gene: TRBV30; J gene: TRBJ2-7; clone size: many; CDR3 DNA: TGTGCCTGGATGATGGCCTACGAGCAGTACTTC; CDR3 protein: CAWMMAYEQYF
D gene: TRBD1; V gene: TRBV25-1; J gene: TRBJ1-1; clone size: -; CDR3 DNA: TGCGCCAGCAGCCAGGGGACAGGGGGAGGCACTGAAGCTTTCTTT; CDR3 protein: CASSQGTGGGTEAFF
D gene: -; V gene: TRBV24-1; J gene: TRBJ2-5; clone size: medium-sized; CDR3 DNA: TGTGCCACCAGTGACCGATACCAAGAGACCCAGTACTTC; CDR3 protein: CATSDRYQETQYF
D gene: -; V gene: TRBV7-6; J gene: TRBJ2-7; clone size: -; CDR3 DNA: TGTGCCAGCAGCCGGACCTACGAGCAGTACTTC; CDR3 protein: CASSRTYEQYF
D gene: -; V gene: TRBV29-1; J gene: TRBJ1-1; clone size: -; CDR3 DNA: TGCAGCGTTGTCCGGGGGACTGAAGCTTTCTTT; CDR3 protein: CSVVRGTEAFF
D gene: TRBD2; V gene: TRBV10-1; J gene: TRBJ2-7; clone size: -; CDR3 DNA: TGCGCCAGCAGGGAGGGAGGGGCAGGGTGTGGCGAGCAGTACTTC; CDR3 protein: CASREGGAGCGEQYF
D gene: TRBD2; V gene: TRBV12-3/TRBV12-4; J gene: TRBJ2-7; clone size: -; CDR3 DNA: TGTGCCAGCGGTTTCCTAGCGGGAGTAGGTGAGCAGTACTTC; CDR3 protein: CASGFLAGVGEQYF
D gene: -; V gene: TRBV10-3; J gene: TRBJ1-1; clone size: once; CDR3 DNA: TGTGCCATCAGCGTTGATATTGGCGGGAACACTGAAGCTTTCTTT; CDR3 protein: CAISVDIGGNTEAFF